This TCR beta chain was recovered during a study of early T cells in non-severe SARS-CoV-2 infection. Across the whole study: Bulk RNA isolated from unsorted whole blood underwent sequencing; chains were not paired. Whole-study results and caveats: Lookups in VDJdb leaned toward anti-spike CD8 responses and missed private and CD4 specificities.

Notes on this clonotype: Its antigen is not identified.

The CDR3 has 14 amino acids. From germline, CDR1 is LGHDT and CDR2 YNNKEL (reference sequence). V was pared by 0 bases and J by 5 bases, with 2 bases of the junction left unmatched. The TCR library protocol was used to attach unique molecular identifiers. These identifiers were attached to individual cDNA molecules. One entry per CDR3 protein, called by TCRdb with MiXCR from the 5' RACE reads. The sample has approximately 50,000 distinct CDR3 sequences; approximately 9.8% are singletons. The genes are TRBV3-1 and TRBJ2-7; 9 bases align to TRBD2. The sequence came from an adult who was a healthcare worker with PCR-confirmed SARS-CoV-2 infection or an uninfected control (not recorded which). The sequenced sample consisted of whole blood. In DNA form, the CDR3 reads TGTGCCAGCAGCCAAGAGCCTAGCGGGAACGAGCAGTACTTC. This translates into CASSQEPSGNEQYF.